This T cell receptor (beta chain) was observed in a study of T cells in Graves' hyperthyroidism and ophthalmopathy. Findings of the study overall: The model anticipated ophthalmopathy a median around six months pre-onset.

Germline values: CDR1 MGHRA, CDR2 YSYEKL. This CDR3 spans 14 amino acids. V lost 0 bases and J lost 5, with 8 bases in between. Amplified regions were TCR beta CDR3 sequences from RNA transcripts. Carried out on the TCR CDR3, a first-round RT-PCR used the HTBI primer set. TCRdb itself ran the multiplex PCR reads through MiXCR, one entry per CDR3 protein. The data contain approximately 420,000 distinct CDR3 sequences, roughly 13% of them singletons. This clonotype has at least ten counts. Its specificity is not known. This TCR came from a woman aged 18 to 35 with Graves' hyperthyroidism. The chain employs TRBV4-1 and TRBJ1-5, with D perhaps matching TRBD1 (6 bases). The sample consisted of blood. CDR3 bases: TGCGCCAGCAGCCAAGAACAGGGTTATCAGCCCCAGCATTTT. It is translated as CASSQEQGYQPQHF.